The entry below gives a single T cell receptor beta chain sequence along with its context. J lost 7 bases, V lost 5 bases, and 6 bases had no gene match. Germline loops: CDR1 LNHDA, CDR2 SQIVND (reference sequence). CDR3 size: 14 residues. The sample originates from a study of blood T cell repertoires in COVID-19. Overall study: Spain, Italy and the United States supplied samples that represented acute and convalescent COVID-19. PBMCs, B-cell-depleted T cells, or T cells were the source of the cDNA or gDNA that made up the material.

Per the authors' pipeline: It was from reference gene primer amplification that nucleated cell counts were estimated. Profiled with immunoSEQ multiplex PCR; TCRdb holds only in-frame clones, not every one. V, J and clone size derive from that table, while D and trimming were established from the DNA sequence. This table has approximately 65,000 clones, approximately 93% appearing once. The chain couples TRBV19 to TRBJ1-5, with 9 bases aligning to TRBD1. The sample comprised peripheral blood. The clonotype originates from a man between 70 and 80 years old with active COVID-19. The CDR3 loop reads CASSARDREQPQHF. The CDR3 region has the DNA TGTGCCAGTAGTGCCCGGGACAGGGAACAGCCCCAGCATTTT.